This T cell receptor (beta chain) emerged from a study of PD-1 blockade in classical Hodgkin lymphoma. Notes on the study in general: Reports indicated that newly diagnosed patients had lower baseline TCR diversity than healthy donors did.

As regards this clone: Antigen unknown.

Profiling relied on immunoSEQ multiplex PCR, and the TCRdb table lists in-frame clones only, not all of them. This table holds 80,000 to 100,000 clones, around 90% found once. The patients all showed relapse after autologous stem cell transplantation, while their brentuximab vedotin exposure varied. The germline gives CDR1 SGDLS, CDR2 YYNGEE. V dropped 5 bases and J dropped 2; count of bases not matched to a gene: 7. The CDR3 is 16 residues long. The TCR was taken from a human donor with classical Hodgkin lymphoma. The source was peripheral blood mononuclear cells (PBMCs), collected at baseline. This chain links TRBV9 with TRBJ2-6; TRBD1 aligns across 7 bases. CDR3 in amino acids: CASRRGTGAGANVLTF. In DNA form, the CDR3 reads TGTGCCAGCAGGCGTGGCACAGGGGCTGGGGCCAACGTCCTGACTTTC.